Shown below are 14 T cell receptor beta chains from a single sample sequenced in a study of T cell repertoires in cytomegalovirus infection. These receptors are not linked to any known antigen. A single record per CDR3 protein comes from TCRdb applying MiXCR to the reads. Among under 850,000 distinct CDR3 sequences listed, around 35% were seen once. Sequencing used cultured PBMCs, obtained from culture after CMV antigen stimulation. The receptors were sampled from a human donor in good health (CMV status not recorded). Some clones in this sample may be carry-over from other donors' samples.

This chain links TRBV7-2 with TRBJ1-1, with D unclear. The ends were cut back, 5 bases at V and 1 base at J, with 8 bases in the middle. The CDR3 totals 13 residues. Germline lookup yields CDR1 SGHTA and CDR2 FQGNSA. The CDR3 region is CASSTARNTEAFF. CDR3 bases: TGTGCCAGCAGCACCGCGCGGAACACTGAAGCTTTCTTT.

This clonotype was observed at least ten times. The rearrangement links TRBV7-2 to TRBJ2-5; D gene uncertain. Trimming left V 5 bases short and J 2 bases short, with 15 bases between. The CDR3 spans 15 residues. CDR1 is SGHTA, CDR2 FQGNSA, per germline. CDR3 region: CASSTRLVWQETQYF. In DNA, the CDR3 is TGTGCCAGCAGCACCCGACTTGTGTGGCAAGAGACCCAGTACTTC. The whole variable domain, remainder taken from reference TRBV7-2 and TRBJ2-5, is GAGVSQSPSNKVTEKGKDVELRCDPISGHTALYWYRQSLGQGLEFLIYFQGNSAPDKSGLPSDRFSAERTGGSVSTLTIQRTQQEDSAVYLCASSTRLVWQETQYFGPGTRLLVL.

This chain joins TRBV5-4 and TRBJ1-1; D possibly corresponds to TRBD1 (5 bases). Trimming left V 4 bases short and J 1 base short, with 11 bases between. The CDR3 runs to 14 residues. The V gene's germline CDR1 is SGHNT and CDR2 YYREEE (reference sequence). The CDR3 region has the DNA TGTGCCAGCAGCAAAGGGGCGGGGAACACTGAAGCTTTCTTT. This sequence encodes CASSKGAGNTEAFF.

The chain recombines TRBV19 with TRBJ1-2, with D maybe TRBD1 (6 bases). Germline V CDR1 and CDR2: LNHDA, SQIVND (reference sequence). The germline V and J ends were trimmed by 4 bases and 6 bases, with 15 bases remaining between them. The CDR3 extends over 14 amino acids. The CDR3 sequence is CASSTTPTGNGYTF. DNA for the CDR3: TGTGCCAGTAGTACAACGCCTACAGGGAATGGCTACACCTTC.

The rearrangement joins TRBV27 to TRBJ1-2; no definite D call. CDR3 length equals 13 residues. V shed 5 bases and J shed 6 bases, with 13 bases lying between them. Germline CDR1 reads MNHEY; CDR2 reads SMNVEV (reference sequence). In nucleotides, the CDR3 is TGTGCCAGCAGTAACTGGGCCAGACATGGCTACACCTTC. Its protein is CASSNWARHGYTF.

The chain carries TRBV7-8 and TRBJ2-3; tentative D call: TRBD2 (6 bases). Looked up from germline, CDR1 is SGHVS and CDR2 is FQNEAQ. The CDR3 totals 17 residues. The V end lost 0 bases, the J end lost 0 bases, and 13 bases lay between the germline ends. The CDR3 DNA sequence: TGTGCCAGCAGCTTAGCGGGAGGCTTTGGTAGCACAGATACGCAGTATTTT. Its protein is CASSLAGGFGSTDTQYF.

This clonotype was observed a handful of times. The gene calls are TRBV4-1 and TRBJ2-3, with a possible D match to TRBD1 (5 bases). V lost 2 bases and J 6 bases, leaving 15 bases between the germline ends. The germline V gene has CDR1 MGHRA and CDR2 YSYEKL. The CDR3 length is 15 residues. CDR3 sequence (DNA): TGCGCCAGCAGCCAAAGACAGTTTTCCAGGGATACGCAGTATTTT. Translated: CASSQRQFSRDTQYF.

V usage is TRBV2 and J usage is TRBJ2-7; the D gene is possibly TRBD1 (6 bases). Trimming cost V 8 bases and J 6 bases, with 20 bases left between them. Germline values: CDR1 SNHLY, CDR2 FYNNEI. This CDR3 is 14 amino acids long. The CDR3 reads CASSQEDSYTEQYF. The CDR3 nucleotides read TGTGCCAGCTCTCAGGAGGACAGCTATACCGAGCAGTACTTC.

The rearrangement links TRBV3-1 to TRBJ2-7, with unresolved D. The V and J ends lost 1 base and 2 bases respectively, with 12 bases between them. The CDR3 loop spans 15 amino acids. Germline values: CDR1 LGHDT, CDR2 YNNKEL (reference sequence). For the CDR3, the DNA is TGTGCCAGCAGCCAAGGGGCTAGGGTCACCTACGAGCAGTACTTC. This sequence encodes CASSQGARVTYEQYF.

The rearrangement joins TRBV15 to TRBJ2-5; 10 nucleotides line up with TRBD2. The CDR3 is made up of 17 amino acids. The germline CDR1 and CDR2 sequences are LNHNV and YYDKDF (reference sequence). Unmatched junction bases numbered 14, after V lost 3 bases and J lost 7 bases. In DNA, the CDR3 is TGTGCCACCAGCAGGGGGGGATCCCTAGCGGGAGCTCGGACCCAGTACTTC. It translates to CATSRGGSLAGARTQYF.

The chain is built from TRBV11-2 and TRBJ1-2; the match to TRBD1 covers 12 bases. CDR1 and CDR2 (germline): SGHAT, FQNNGV. The trim removed 5 bases at V and 8 bases at J, leaving 9 bases unmatched. This CDR3 has 15 amino acids. CDR3 nucleotide sequence: TGTGCCAGCAGCCAGGGACAGGGGGCGATGGAAGGCTACACCTTC. Translation: CASSQGQGAMEGYTF.

This clonotype appeared a few times. The chain uses TRBV7-2 and TRBJ1-2; D may be TRBD1 (5 bases). This CDR3 is built from 13 residues. With 7 bases removed from V and 8 bases from J, the gap between germline ends came to 17 bases. Germline V gene lookup returns CDR1 SGHTA and CDR2 FQGNSA. CDR3 region: CASTYYTGEGYTF. The DNA of the CDR3 is TGTGCCAGCACCTACTACACGGGGGAGGGCTACACCTTC.

This clonotype was detected a few times. The chain employs TRBV2 and TRBJ1-6; D not certain. The CDR3 runs 11 residues. The V end was cut by 5 bases, the J end by 11 bases, with 7 bases between. Germline values: CDR1 SNHLY, CDR2 FYNNEI. The chain's CDR3 is CASSRDAPLHF. The CDR3 nucleotides are TGTGCCAGCAGTCGGGATGCACCCCTCCACTTT.

Comment on this clonotype: This may be a read error: a much more frequent sequence differs by one nucleotide. The V call is TRBV12-3 or TRBV12-4, the J call TRBJ2-3; 8 positions match TRBD2. The CDR3 spans 15 residues. The CDR3 region has the DNA TGTGCCACCAGTTTGATTCGAGCGGGGGCAGATACGCAGTATTTT. Translation: CATSLIRAGADTQYF.